Listed here are 24 T cell receptor beta chains from one sample, sequenced in a study of human T cells and chemical hapten exposure. The time point: patch test 2, 6 weeks after DPC sensitization. Specified treatment: therapeutic diphenylcyclopropenone sensitization with weekly scalp DPC. TCRdb reprocessed the RACE reads via MiXCR and lists one record per CDR3 protein. The top ten clones hold roughly 7% of a sample with tens of thousands of distinct CDR3 sequences, approximately 10% of them seen once. Sequencing used whole blood, obtained in connection with sensitization to the hapten diphenylcyclopropenone (DPC). The receptors come from a woman in her 50s with alopecia areata. Some clones in this sample may be carry-over from other donors' samples.

Ten or more counts support this clonotype. V and J are TRBV7-9 and TRBJ2-1; 8 positions agree with TRBD2. Germline CDR1 is SEHNR and CDR2 is FQNEAQ (reference sequence). The CDR3 extends over 17 amino acids. V dropped 5 bases and J dropped 0; count of bases not matched to a gene: 9. DNA for the CDR3: TGTGCCAGCAGCCGAGGACTAGCTGCGAGCTCCTACAATGAGCAGTTCTTC. It specifies CASSRGLAASSYNEQFF.

Details on this clonotype: One base away lies a much larger clone, so this may be a sequencing read error. Here the CDR3 omits its conserved ending phenylalanine or tryptophan, so a read error is the likely source. The chain joins TRBV12-3 or TRBV12-4 to TRBJ1-1; D not certain. This CDR3 is built from 16 residues. The V end lost 6 bases, the J end lost 3 bases, and 20 bases lay between the germline ends. The CDR3 DNA is TGTGCCAGCAGGCGGATCCGGGAGCTGGGGTACACTGAAGCTTTCTCT. It encodes CASRRIRELGYTEAFS.

In this sample, this clonotype turned up many times. V gene TRBV10-3 combines with J gene TRBJ2-2; 8 bases are a match to TRBD2. This CDR3 is built from 17 residues. With 4 bases clipped from V and 0 bases from J, the junction kept 7 bases outside the gene matches. Germline V gives CDR1 ENHRY, CDR2 SYGVKD. CDR3 nucleotide sequence: TGTGCCATCAGTGCGGGGGCTAGCGGGCCGAACACCGGGGAGCTGTTTTTT. It is translated as CAISAGASGPNTGELFF.

This clonotype has a handful of counts. This chain links TRBV9 with TRBJ1-6; a weak D match, TRBD1 (5 bases). The CDR3 runs to 16 residues. The V and J ends lost 0 bases and 2 bases respectively, with 9 bases between them. Germline-derived CDR1 and CDR2 are SGDLS and YYNGEE. The CDR3 nucleotides are TGTGCCAGCAGCGTAGTCGGGGCGGCCTATAATTCACCCCTCCACTTT. This sequence encodes CASSVVGAAYNSPLHF.

The chain recombines TRBV6-5 with TRBJ2-7; TRBD2 might be the D (6 bases). The CDR3 is 14 amino acids. CDR1 and CDR2 (germline): MNHEY, SVGAGI. V lost 2 bases, J lost 4 bases, and 12 bases lay in between. The CDR3 region has the DNA TGTGCCAGCAGTTACCAGGGACTCCAATACGAGCAGTACTTC. Translation: CASSYQGLQYEQYF.

This clonotype was seen a handful of times. The genes are TRBV7-9 and TRBJ2-3; no clear D. Germline loops: CDR1 SEHNR, CDR2 FQNEAQ (reference sequence). The CDR3 extends over 11 amino acids. Between the trimmed V and J ends, which lost 10 bases and 4 bases, there was a span of 9 bases. This chain's CDR3 is CATGRADTQYF. In DNA form, the CDR3 reads TGTGCCACAGGACGCGCAGATACGCAGTATTTT.

This clonotype appeared a few times. V gene TRBV6-1 combines with J gene TRBJ2-1; D unresolved. This CDR3 region has 13 residues. Germline CDR1 MNHNS, CDR2 SASEGT. Trimming took 8 bases from V and 14 from J, leaving 22 bases between them. The CDR3 nucleotides read TGTGCCAGCTCTGAAAAGGTTCGAGGTCTGGAGTTCTTC. This codes for CASSEKVRGLEFF.

Ten or more counts support this clonotype. The J gene is TRBJ1-1, the V gene TRBV19; D remains ambiguous. The CDR3 is 13 residues long. V lost 4 bases to trimming and J lost 1 base, with 7 bases between them. CDR1 is LNHDA, CDR2 SQIVND, per germline (reference sequence). The CDR3 spells CASSNPGNTEAFF. The DNA of the CDR3 is TGTGCCAGTAGTAACCCGGGGAACACTGAAGCTTTCTTT. The whole variable domain, remainder taken from reference TRBV19 and TRBJ1-1, is DGGITQSPKYLFRKEGQNVTLSCEQNLNHDAMYWYRQDPGQGLRLIYYSQIVNDFQKGDIAEGYSVSREKKESFPLTVTSAQKNPTAFYLCASSNPGNTEAFFGQGTRLTVV.

This clonotype appeared a few times. The chain joins TRBV7-9 to TRBJ2-1; 14 bases map to TRBD2. The junction had 14 bases not matched to a gene; V was cut back by 6 bases and J by 1 base. The germline gives CDR1 SEHNR, CDR2 FQNEAQ (reference sequence). The CDR3 extends over 20 amino acids. In nucleotides, the CDR3 is TGTGCCAGCAGACTCCCGGGACTAGCGGGAGTGGTCGGATCCTACAATGAGCAGTTCTTC. Its translation is CASRLPGLAGVVGSYNEQFF.

The chain carries TRBV5-8 and TRBJ1-5, with a tentative D call TRBD1 (5 bases). The germline CDR1 and CDR2 sequences are SGHTS and YDEGEE. The CDR3 covers 16 residues. Deletions cut 3 bases from V and 6 bases from J, with 19 bases between. CDR3 protein: CASSYRGGSLSQPQHF. The CDR3 bases are TGTGCCAGCAGCTACCGGGGGGGGAGCTTAAGTCAGCCCCAGCATTTT.

This clonotype was counted many times. This sequence joins TRBV28 and TRBJ2-6; 10 bases fit TRBD2. Per germline, CDR1 MDHEN and CDR2 SYDVKM. The CDR3 runs 16 residues. With 7 bases clipped from V and 4 bases from J, the junction kept 7 bases outside the gene matches. CDR3 residues: CASKLAGALGANVLTF. CDR3 sequence (DNA): TGTGCCAGCAAGCTAGCGGGAGCTCTCGGGGCCAACGTCCTGACTTTC.

This clonotype has at least ten counts. The chain combines TRBV13 with TRBJ1-2, with D uncertain. The germline gives CDR1 PRHDT, CDR2 FYEKMQ (reference sequence). The V gene lost 3 bases and the J gene lost 3 bases, with 11 bases spanning the gap. This CDR3 spans 14 amino acids. The CDR3 reads CASSLAGGHYGYTF. The CDR3 region has the DNA TGTGCCAGCAGCTTGGCGGGAGGGCACTATGGCTACACCTTC.

There are many counts of this clonotype. V gene TRBV20-1 combines with J gene TRBJ2-3; D is unresolved. The CDR3 totals 14 residues. Germline lookup yields CDR1 DFQATT and CDR2 SNEGSKA (reference sequence). The V end lost 2 bases, the J end lost 0 bases, and 9 bases lay between the germline ends. The CDR3: CSARRAVSTDTQYF. The DNA of the CDR3 is TGCAGTGCTAGAAGGGCCGTCAGCACAGATACGCAGTATTTT.

As concerns this clonotype: This clone may be a read error of a much larger clone one base away. The chain uses TRBV19 and TRBJ1-1; the D is unclear. CDR3 size: 14 residues. Germline V gives CDR1 LNHDA, CDR2 SQIVND (reference sequence). The chain's CDR3 is CASSNRATNTVAFF. The CDR3 DNA follows: TGTGCCAGTAGTAACCGGGCTACGAACACTGTAGCTTTCTTT.

This clonotype was picked up many times. The J gene is TRBJ2-5, the V gene TRBV29-1; 8 bases map to TRBD1. This CDR3 is 13 amino acids long. V was clipped by 7 bases and J by 3 bases; unmatched bases: 7. Per the germline V gene, CDR1 is SQVTM and CDR2 is ANQGSEA. The chain's CDR3 is CSARWTGKETQYF. CDR3 in DNA: TGCAGCGCCCGTTGGACAGGGAAAGAGACCCAGTACTTC.

This clonotype was counted between two and nine times. The chain links TRBV29-1 to TRBJ2-5; D ambiguous. The CDR3 sequence is 11 residues long. Germline CDR1 and CDR2: SQVTM and ANQGSEA. V shed 4 bases and J shed 1 base, with 4 bases lying between them. The CDR3 is CSVVLQETQYF. The CDR3 DNA reads TGCAGCGTTGTCCTCCAAGAGACCCAGTACTTC.

This clonotype was picked up many times. The chain carries TRBV28 and TRBJ1-1; D ambiguous. Germline CDR1 and CDR2: MDHEN and SYDVKM. Trimming cost V 4 bases and J 7 bases, with 7 bases left between them. This CDR3 is built from 11 residues. The CDR3 DNA is TGTGCCAGCAGTTCCTACAGTGAAGCTTTCTTT. Translation gives CASSSYSEAFF.

This clonotype came up many times. This sequence joins TRBV11-2 and TRBJ2-5; TRBD2 agrees at 7 bases. There are 15 residues in the CDR3. V shed 6 bases, J shed 5 bases, and the junction held 12 bases outside the gene matches. Germline CDR1 SGHAT, CDR2 FQNNGV. CDR3 sequence (DNA): TGTGCCAGCAGTTATGGTTGGGCGGGAGTGGAGACCCAGTACTTC. Translating it yields CASSYGWAGVETQYF.

This clonotype was detected many times. V usage is TRBV3-1 and J usage is TRBJ1-1; no firm D call. CDR3 length: 13 amino acids. In germline, CDR1 is LGHDT, CDR2 YNNKEL (reference sequence). V lost 2 bases and J lost 1, with 5 bases in between. The CDR3 protein is CASSQLRNTEAFF. The CDR3 nucleotides read TGTGCCAGCAGCCAACTCAGGAACACTGAAGCTTTCTTT.

This clonotype was found many times. The V gene is TRBV12-3 or TRBV12-4, the J gene TRBJ1-1; TRBD1 matches 7 bases. Germline trimming cut 4 bases from V and 1 base from J; bases unmatched to any gene: 12. The CDR3 contains 17 residues. The CDR3 nucleotides read TGTGCCAGCAGTTCACTTAAAGGGGGCTGGGGGAACACTGAAGCTTTCTTT. Protein sequence: CASSSLKGGWGNTEAFF.

The table lists this clonotype with many counts. The genes are TRBV20-1 and TRBJ1-5; D not resolved. Trimming took off 0 bases at V and 0 bases at J, with 9 bases between the two ends. Per the germline V gene, CDR1 is DFQATT and CDR2 is SNEGSKA (reference sequence). This CDR3 is built from 15 residues. CDR3 nucleotides: TGCAGTGCTAGAGATGGGGTCAGTAGCAATCAGCCCCAGCATTTT. Residues: CSARDGVSSNQPQHF.

Relative to its sample, this clonotype is medium-sized. The chain couples TRBV11-2 to TRBJ2-7; no definite D call. The CDR3 covers 14 residues. Germline V gives CDR1 SGHAT, CDR2 FQNNGV. The V gene lost 4 bases and the J gene lost 2 bases, with 12 bases spanning the gap. For the CDR3, the DNA is TGTGCCAGCAGCTCCTTTACACCAACCTACGAGCAGTACTTC. It encodes CASSSFTPTYEQYF. Using reference TRBV11-2 and TRBJ2-7 for the parts outside the CDR3, the full variable domain is EAGVAQSPRYKIIEKRQSVAFWCNPISGHATLYWYQQILGQGPKLLIQFQNNGVVDDSQLPKDRFSAERLKGVDSTLKIQPAKLEDSAVYLCASSSFTPTYEQYFGPGTRLTVT.

This clonotype was detected many times. V gene TRBV11-2 combines with J gene TRBJ2-7; either TRBD1 or TRBD2 may fit D (5 bases each). V lost 5 bases and J lost 0, with 23 bases in between. Per germline, CDR1 SGHAT and CDR2 FQNNGV. The CDR3 is made up of 18 amino acids. This CDR3 is CASSLGDATSMSSYEQYF. The CDR3 DNA reads as TGTGCCAGCAGCCTCGGGGACGCCACCTCGATGAGCTCCTACGAGCAGTACTTC.

This clonotype was picked up many times. The V gene is TRBV3-1, the J gene TRBJ2-3; D is unresolved. CDR3 length: 15 residues. Germline values: CDR1 LGHDT, CDR2 YNNKEL (reference sequence). Trimming removed 2 bases at V and 0 bases at J, with 9 bases between. The DNA for the CDR3 is TGTGCCAGCAGCCAAAATCAGATAAGCACAGATACGCAGTATTTT. This codes for CASSQNQISTDTQYF.